Each of the 19 T cell receptor beta chains below was sequenced from the same sample in a study of shared clonotypes between healthy human individuals. The repertoire was sequenced with immunoSEQ multiplex PCR; TCRdb's copy has only in-frame clones and lacks some. The data contain approximately 480,000 clones, 75% to 80% of them singletons. The specimen sequenced was PBMCs. These receptors were collected from a woman between 40 and 55 years old in good health. Some clones in this sample may be carry-over from other donors' samples.

The genes are TRBV7-3 and TRBJ2-7; D possibly corresponds to TRBD2 (6 bases). Trimming stripped 5 bases from V and 3 bases from J, with 17 bases between. Germline CDR1 is SGHTA and CDR2 is FQGTGA. The CDR3 is 15 amino acids. The DNA of the CDR3 is TGTGCCAGCAGCCTAGCGAGCGGCTTTCACTACGAGCAGTACTTC. This codes for CASSLASGFHYEQYF.

The chain carries TRBV5-1 and TRBJ2-7; a possible D gene is TRBD1 (8 bases). V was pared by 5 bases and J by 4 bases, with 37 bases between. Per the germline V gene, CDR1 is SGHRS and CDR2 is YFSETQ. This CDR3 comprises 21 residues. The CDR3 sequence: CASSFPGQESMGGGRFYEQYF. The CDR3 DNA reads TGCGCCAGCAGTTTTCCGGGACAGGAATCGATGGGCGGCGGGAGATTTTACGAGCAGTACTTC. Variable domain in full (rest from reference TRBV5-1 and TRBJ2-7): KAGVTQTPRYLIKTRGQQVTLSCSPISGHRSVSWYQQTPGQGLQFLFEYFSETQRNKGNFPGRFSGRQFSNSRSEMNVSTLELGDSALYLCASSFPGQESMGGGRFYEQYFGPGTRLTVT.

V and J are TRBV4-2 and TRBJ2-7; D uncertain. The CDR3 has 17 residues. CDR1 LGHNA and CDR2 YNFKEQ come from the germline V gene. V lost 0 bases and J lost 0, with 15 bases in between. In DNA form, the CDR3 reads TGTGCCAGCAGCCAAGATAGGTTAAGGGATGGCTCCTACGAGCAGTACTTC. This gives the protein CASSQDRLRDGSYEQYF.

The rearrangement links TRBV18 to TRBJ2-1; TRBD2 might be the D (5 bases). The CDR3 loop spans 13 amino acids. V lost 3 bases, J lost 7 bases, and 10 bases lay in between. Per germline, CDR1 KGHSH and CDR2 LQKENI. The CDR3 DNA sequence: TGTGCCAGCTCACCGCGGGCCCCGAATGAGCAGTTCTTC. Its translation: CASSPRAPNEQFF. The full variable domain, its missing parts supplied by reference TRBV18 and TRBJ2-1, is NAGVMQNPRHLVRRRGQEARLRCSPMKGHSHVYWYRQLPEEGLKFMVYLQKENIIDESGMPKERFSAEFPKEGPSILRIQQVVRGDSAAYFCASSPRAPNEQFFGPGTRLTVL.

V usage is TRBV5-4 and J usage is TRBJ2-3, with 15 bases lining up with TRBD2. Trimming cost V 4 bases and J 4 bases; bases outside gene matches: 4. The CDR3 is 16 residues long. CDR1 is SGHNT and CDR2 is YYREEE in the germline V gene (reference sequence). The CDR3 DNA reads as TGTGCCAGCAGCCTTGGACTAGCGGGAGGGTCAGATACGCAGTATTTT. As protein: CASSLGLAGGSDTQYF.

This clone was seen a few times. The chain recombines TRBV6-1 with TRBJ2-7; D uncertain. Looked up from germline, CDR1 is MNHNS and CDR2 is SASEGT. The CDR3 totals 12 residues. V was cut by 6 bases and J by 5 bases, with 11 bases left in between. The CDR3 loop reads CASRIFSHEQYF. In DNA, the CDR3 is TGTGCCAGCAGGATTTTTTCCCACGAGCAGTACTTC.

This chain connects TRBV30 to TRBJ2-1; 13 bases map to TRBD2. From germline, CDR1 is GTSNPN and CDR2 SVGIG (reference sequence). The ends lost 4 bases at V and 6 bases at J; junction bases unmatched: 6. The CDR3 sequence is 15 residues long. CDR3: CAWITSGRAGNEQFF. The CDR3 DNA sequence: TGTGCCTGGATTACTAGCGGGAGGGCCGGCAATGAGCAGTTCTTC.

This clone was seen just once. The V gene is TRBV7-3, the J gene TRBJ2-5, with D possibly matching TRBD1 (6 bases). V was shortened by 6 bases and J by 9 bases, with 23 bases between the two germline ends. The CDR3 is 15 amino acids. Germline V gene sequence: CDR1 SGHTA, CDR2 FQGTGA. CDR3 DNA sequence: TGTGCCAGCAGTCCTCGATCGGGACAAGCGAGTGCCCAGTACTTC. This translates into CASSPRSGQASAQYF. Supplemented by reference TRBV7-3 and TRBJ2-5, the full variable domain reads GAGVSQTPSNKVTEKGKYVELRCDPISGHTALYWYRQSLGQGPEFLIYFQGTGAADDSGLPNDRFFAVRPEGSVSTLKIQRTERGDSAVYLCASSPRSGQASAQYFGPGTRLLVL.

This chain connects TRBV11-2 to TRBJ2-5; tentative D call: TRBD2 (6 bases). This CDR3 spans 14 amino acids. Germline V gene sequence: CDR1 SGHAT, CDR2 FQNNGV. V lost 2 bases and J 7 bases, leaving 14 bases between the germline ends. CDR3 protein: CASSLLSGRSTQYF. DNA for the CDR3: TGTGCCAGCAGCTTATTATCGGGGAGGTCGACCCAGTACTTC.

In this sample, this clone turned up a few times. This chain uses TRBV5-8 with TRBJ1-3; 9 bases are a match to TRBD1. In germline, CDR1 is SGHTS, CDR2 YDEGEE. V lost 4 bases and J lost 3; bases outside the gene matches: 11. This CDR3 is built from 17 residues. CDR3 sequence (DNA): TGTGCCAGCAGCCCACCCCGGGACAGGGTGGGTGGAAACACCATATATTTT. Its protein product is CASSPPRDRVGGNTIYF.

J is TRBJ2-7 and V is TRBV28; 8 nucleotides align to TRBD2. The V and J ends lost 5 bases and 0 bases, in that order; junction bases with no gene match: 6. In germline, CDR1 is MDHEN, CDR2 SYDVKM. The CDR3 spans 15 residues. The CDR3 bases are TGTGCCAGCAGTCGGGGGGGGGACGGCTCCTACGAGCAGTACTTC. Encoded protein: CASSRGGDGSYEQYF.

This clone occurred a few times. The genes are TRBV10-3 and TRBJ1-2; a possible D gene is TRBD1 (5 bases). The CDR3 sequence is 17 residues long. V dropped 6 bases and J dropped 0 bases, with 20 bases sitting between them. Germline CDR1 ENHRY, CDR2 SYGVKD. In nucleotides, the CDR3 is TGTGCCATCAGGGCTCAGACGGGTCAGGGTTCTAACTATGGCTACACCTTC. Residues: CAIRAQTGQGSNYGYTF.

This chain connects TRBV6-5 to TRBJ2-7, with 7 bases identical to TRBD2. The germline CDR1 and CDR2 sequences are MNHEY and SVGAGI. The CDR3 spans 14 residues. The V gene end was trimmed by 5 bases and the J gene end by 3 bases; junction bases not matched to a gene: 7. In DNA, the CDR3 is TGTGCCAGCAGTAAAATGGGAGGGAACTACGAGCAGTACTTC. It codes for CASSKMGGNYEQYF.

The rearrangement joins TRBV6-6 to TRBJ2-5, with D possibly TRBD2 on 6 matching bases. The germline V and J ends were trimmed by 4 bases and 5 bases, with 14 bases remaining between them. CDR3 size: 14 residues. Germline CDR1 and CDR2: MNHNY and SVGAGI (reference sequence). The CDR3 region has the DNA TGTGCCAGCAGTTCGGAGGCGGGATTGGAGACCCAGTACTTC. This encodes CASSSEAGLETQYF.

This rearrangement joins TRBV9 to TRBJ2-1, with 7 positions matching TRBD2. The V and J ends lost 1 base and 7 bases, in that order; junction bases with no gene match: 8. Per the germline V gene, CDR1 is SGDLS and CDR2 is YYNGEE. The CDR3 sequence is 15 residues long. The DNA of the CDR3 is TGTGCCAGCAGCGTATCTGGCGGGAGTTTAAATGAGCAGTTCTTC. It is translated as CASSVSGGSLNEQFF.

The chain carries TRBV5-8 and TRBJ1-2; 11 bases line up with TRBD1. The CDR3 is 14 amino acids. Per the germline V gene, CDR1 is SGHTS and CDR2 is YDEGEE. Trimming at V came to 3 bases and at J to 5 bases, leaving 3 bases not matched to a gene. The CDR3, as DNA: TGTGCCAGCAGCTGGACAGGGGGCGCGTATGGCTACACCTTC. This sequence encodes CASSWTGGAYGYTF.

V is TRBV7-3 and J is TRBJ2-2; 8 nucleotides agree with TRBD1. Unmatched junction bases numbered 11, after V lost 5 bases and J lost 6 bases. The CDR3 is 16 residues long. From germline, CDR1 is SGHTA and CDR2 FQGTGA. The CDR3 nucleotides are TGTGCCAGCAGCACTTACGGCGGACAGGGTTCCGGGGAGCTGTTTTTT. Encoded protein: CASSTYGGQGSGELFF.

This clone was seen just once. The J gene is TRBJ2-3, the V gene TRBV5-1; D may be TRBD1 (5 bases). Germline-derived CDR1 and CDR2 are SGHRS and YFSETQ. The V gene lost 4 bases and the J gene lost 0 bases, with 12 bases spanning the gap. The CDR3 sequence is 15 residues long. The CDR3 DNA reads TGCGCCAGCAGCCCTTCCAGGGATAGCACAGATACGCAGTATTTT. Residues: CASSPSRDSTDTQYF.

To note about this clone: Other DNA sequences in this sample translate to the same CDR3. The CDR3 sequence is CASSPTGQPQHF. CDR3 in DNA: TGTGCCAGCAGTCCTACAGGTCAGCCCCAGCATTTT. The chain couples TRBV28 to TRBJ1-5, with D possibly TRBD1 on 5 matching bases. Germline CDR1 MDHEN, CDR2 SYDVKM. This CDR3 has 12 amino acids. The V end was cut by 5 bases, the J end by 6 bases, with 8 bases between.